By frequency in the sample, the clone carrying this T cell receptor (beta chain) is medium-sized. Its specificity is unknown. The data were taken from a study of metastatic and nonmetastatic thyroid tumors. Study information: Both malignant and benign thyroid patients supplied peripheral blood and tumor or nodule tissue samples, across which the repertoires of these patients were then compared. Findings and limits, study-wide: Significantly higher TCR beta diversity was reportedly seen in malignant thyroid tumors than benign nodules, in blood and tumor.

Methods used by the authors: The study built a papillary thyroid cancer distant-metastasis classifier from CDR3 differences across clinicopathological groups. With MiXCR, TCRdb called clones anew from the PCR reads. The V and J calls here are based on TCRdb, not the publication. The table shows 40,000 or so clones, with around 16% occurring only once. CDR3 size: 16 residues. The germline gives CDR1 MNHEY, CDR2 SMNVEV (reference sequence). The V gene end was trimmed by 5 bases and the J gene end by 0 bases; junction bases not matched to a gene: 4. Every patient underwent thyroid surgery untreated. This rearrangement joins TRBV27 to TRBJ2-7; 13 nucleotides align to TRBD2. The source is a female donor with papillary thyroid cancer or a benign thyroid nodule (not recorded which). Some clones in this sample may be carry-over from other donors' samples. The sequenced sample consisted of tumor tissue. In DNA, the CDR3 is TGTGCCAGCAGTCCCGGGACTAGCGGGACCTCCTACGAGCAGTACTTC. This codes for CASSPGTSGTSYEQYF.